These 11 T cell receptor beta chains share one sample of origin, sequenced in a study of T cell responses to AZD1222 COVID-19 vaccine. Clones were read by immunoSEQ multiplex PCR, and TCRdb kept only the in-frame ones, dropping some. Of about 150,000 clones in the sample, less than 95% were seen once. The source material was peripheral blood, sampled 28 days after the second AZD1222 dose. These TCRs come from an adult who received the AZD1222 COVID-19 vaccine.

The chain combines TRBV4-2 with TRBJ1-2; 8 positions match TRBD1. The CDR3 consists of 14 residues. Germline V gene sequence: CDR1 LGHNA, CDR2 YNFKEQ. V lost 0 bases and J lost 11; bases outside the gene matches: 8. The CDR3 DNA sequence: TGTGCCAGCAGCCAAGATATTTCAGACAGGGGATACACCTTC. Translation: CASSQDISDRGYTF.

The DNA for the CDR3 is TGTGCCTGGAGTGTGGGGGAGAGGGAGACCCAGTACTTC. This gives the protein CAWSVGERETQYF. The chain has TRBV30 and TRBJ2-5, with D perhaps matching TRBD1 or TRBD2 (5 bases each). Germline V gene sequence: CDR1 GTSNPN, CDR2 SVGIG (reference sequence). The CDR3 consists of 13 residues. V was cut by 0 bases and J by 5 bases, with 10 bases left in between. The whole variable domain, remainder taken from reference TRBV30 and TRBJ2-5, is SQTIHQWPATLVQPVGSPLSLECTVEGTSNPNLYWYRQAAGRGLQLLFYSVGIGQISSEVPQNLSASRPQDRQFILSSKKLLLSDSGFYLCAWSVGERETQYFGPGTRLLVL.

The chain links TRBV2 to TRBJ2-7; D unclear. Germline CDR1 is SNHLY and CDR2 is FYNNEI. The CDR3 has 15 residues. V lost 7 bases, J lost 2 bases, and 18 bases lay in between. CDR3 sequence reads: CASKDVVETPYEQYF. The CDR3 nucleotides read TGTGCCAGCAAGGACGTTGTTGAGACCCCCTACGAGCAGTACTTC.

The chain joins TRBV5-6 to TRBJ2-7; tentative D call: TRBD1 (5 bases). Trimming pared 4 bases from V and 4 bases from J, leaving 21 bases between. The CDR3 totals 16 residues. Looked up from germline, CDR1 is SGHDT and CDR2 is YYEEEE. CDR3 nucleotides: TGTGCCAGCAGCCTCTCGGTGGGGCAGGCCCCTTACGAGCAGTACTTC. Its protein is CASSLSVGQAPYEQYF.

The rearrangement joins TRBV2 to TRBJ1-2, with 8 bases lining up with TRBD1. V shed 5 bases and J 8 bases; nucleotides not matched to a gene: 7. The CDR3 is made up of 13 amino acids. CDR1 and CDR2 from the germline V gene are SNHLY and FYNNEI. The CDR3 sequence: CASSFGTGGGYTF. The DNA for the CDR3 is TGTGCCAGCAGTTTCGGGACAGGCGGGGGCTACACCTTC.

J is TRBJ2-5 and V is TRBV4-3, with 8 bases fitting TRBD1. The CDR3 has 14 amino acids. J gave up 4 bases and V 2 bases, and 3 bases lay outside the gene matches. Germline-derived CDR1 and CDR2 are LGHNA and YSLEER. The chain's CDR3 is CASSQTGGGETQYF. CDR3 bases: TGCGCCAGCAGCCAAACAGGGGGAGGAGAGACCCAGTACTTC.

This clone was counted only a few times. The CDR3 region is CASSLGGQASYEQYF. As DNA, the CDR3 is TGTGCCAGCAGCTTAGGAGGACAGGCGTCCTACGAGCAGTACTTC. This chain uses TRBV7-6 with TRBJ2-7; 7 bases match TRBD1. The CDR3 length is 15 residues. V lost 1 base, J lost 1 base, and 4 bases stayed unmatched. The V gene's germline CDR1 is SGHVS and CDR2 FNYEAQ. Variable domain in full (rest from reference TRBV7-6 and TRBJ2-7): GAGVSQSPRYKVTKRGQDVALRCDPISGHVSLYWYRQALGQGPEFLTYFNYEAQQDKSGLPNDRFSAERPEGSISTLTIQRTEQRDSAMYRCASSLGGQASYEQYFGPGTRLTVT.

In this sample, this clone turned up once. V usage is TRBV6-5 and J usage is TRBJ1-5; a weak D match, TRBD1 (6 bases). The CDR3 sequence is 14 residues long. Looked up from germline, CDR1 is MNHEY and CDR2 is SVGAGI. The V end lost 6 bases, the J end lost 3 bases, and 12 bases lay between the germline ends. The CDR3 loop is CASRVTGNNQPQHF. The CDR3 DNA follows: TGTGCCAGCAGAGTAACAGGGAACAATCAGCCCCAGCATTTT.

The count of this clone is one. This rearrangement joins TRBV7-2 to TRBJ2-7; D gene unclear. The length of the CDR3 is 13 residues. Germline V CDR1 and CDR2: SGHTA, FQGNSA. With 6 bases removed from V and 9 bases from J, the gap between germline ends came to 18 bases. Here the CDR3 reads CASRITMSSGQYF. CDR3 in DNA: TGTGCCAGCAGAATTACGATGTCCTCGGGGCAGTACTTC.

The rearrangement uses TRBV3-1 (or the pseudogene TRBV3-2) and TRBJ1-2; D perhaps matches TRBD1 (6 bases). CDR3 length: 13 amino acids. Germline CDR1 LGHDT, CDR2 YNNKEL (reference sequence). Trimming removed 0 bases at V and 8 bases at J, with 10 bases between. DNA for the CDR3: TGTGCCAGCAGCCAAGATCTAGGGGGGGGCTACACCTTC. The encoded protein is CASSQDLGGGYTF.

The chain links TRBV5-4 to TRBJ2-3; 9 nucleotides align to TRBD2. Germline V CDR1 and CDR2: SGHNT, YYREEE (reference sequence). V lost 4 bases to trimming and J lost 2 bases; unmatched junction nucleotides: 8. The CDR3 loop spans 16 amino acids. CDR3 residues: CASSKTSGNPTDTQYF. The CDR3 DNA sequence: TGTGCCAGCAGCAAGACTAGCGGAAACCCCACAGATACGCAGTATTTT.